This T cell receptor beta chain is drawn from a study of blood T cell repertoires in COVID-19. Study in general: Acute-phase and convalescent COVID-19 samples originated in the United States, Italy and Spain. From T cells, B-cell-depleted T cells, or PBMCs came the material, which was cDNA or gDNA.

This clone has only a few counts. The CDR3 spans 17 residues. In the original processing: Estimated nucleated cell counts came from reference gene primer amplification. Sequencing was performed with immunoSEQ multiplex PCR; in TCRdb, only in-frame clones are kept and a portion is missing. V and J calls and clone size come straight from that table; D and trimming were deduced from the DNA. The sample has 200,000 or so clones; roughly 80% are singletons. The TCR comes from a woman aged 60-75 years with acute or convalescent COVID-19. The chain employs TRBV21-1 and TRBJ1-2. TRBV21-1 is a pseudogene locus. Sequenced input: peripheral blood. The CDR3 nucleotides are TGTGCCAGCAGCAAACGCGGCAGACCTGAACCCTCCTATGGCTACACCTTC. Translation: CASSKRGRPEPSYGYTF.